These 20 T cell receptor beta chains originate from one sample sequenced in a study of OX40 agonist ivuxolimab in advanced cancers. Only in-frame clones appear in the TCRdb table, and some are missing; sequencing was by immunoSEQ multiplex PCR. The profile shows over 25,000 clones, more than 75% of them singletons. This specimen was CD4+ or CD8+ T cells sorted from blood, taken in a trial of the OX40 agonist ivuxolimab. The receptors shown here come from an adult with an advanced solid tumor such as melanoma, head and neck, liver or kidney cancer.

The chain couples TRBV9 to TRBJ2-1; TRBD2 matches at 7 bases. The V segment lost 5 bases and the J segment 0 bases; nucleotides outside the gene matches: 5. Looked up from germline, CDR1 is SGDLS and CDR2 is YYNGEE. The CDR3 loop spans 15 amino acids. CDR3 loop: CASSPGGSSYNEQFF. The CDR3 DNA follows: TGTGCCAGCAGTCCCGGGGGGAGCTCCTACAATGAGCAGTTCTTC.

This clone was recorded once. The chain is built from TRBV6-1 and TRBJ2-1, with D possibly TRBD2 on 7 matching bases. Trimming shortened V by 1 base and J by 4 bases, and 8 bases separated the two germline ends. The CDR3 is 14 amino acids. Germline V lookup: CDR1 MNHNS, CDR2 SASEGT. The DNA of the CDR3 is TGTGCCAGCAGTGAAGAGGGGGGGTACAATGAGCAGTTCTTC. This codes for CASSEEGGYNEQFF.

V and J are TRBV5-4 and TRBJ2-7, with D perhaps TRBD2 (7 bases). The length of the CDR3 is 14 residues. The V gene lost 2 bases and the J gene lost 4 bases, with 13 bases spanning the gap. Per the germline V gene, CDR1 is SGHNT and CDR2 is YYREEE (reference sequence). The CDR3 region has the DNA TGTGCCAGCAGCTTCCGCGGGGGCCGGTACGAGCAGTACTTC. Translated: CASSFRGGRYEQYF.

This clone has more than one count but fewer than ten. The rearrangement uses TRBV9 and TRBJ1-1; D uncertain. Germline V gene lookup returns CDR1 SGDLS and CDR2 YYNGEE. The CDR3 contains 13 residues. With 0 bases removed from V and 6 bases from J, the gap between germline ends came to 9 bases. Here the CDR3 reads CASSVVSGAEAFF. CDR3 sequence (DNA): TGTGCCAGCAGCGTAGTATCGGGCGCTGAAGCTTTCTTT.

The V call is TRBV5-3, the J call TRBJ1-2; TRBD1 aligns across 10 bases. TRBV5-3 is an ORF, with its function uncertain. The V gene end was trimmed by 6 bases and the J gene end by 0 bases; junction bases not matched to a gene: 14. The CDR3 spans 18 residues. The CDR3 loop is CARNDTPGQGPSNYGYTF. The CDR3 coding sequence is TGTGCCAGAAACGACACCCCGGGACAGGGGCCCTCTAACTATGGCTACACCTTC.

This sequence joins TRBV10-3 and TRBJ1-2; perhaps TRBD1 as D (6 bases). V shed 3 bases and J shed 0 bases, with 11 bases lying between them. The CDR3 runs to 15 residues. CDR1 and CDR2 from the germline V gene are ENHRY and SYGVKD. CDR3 sequence: CAISESDSPNYGYTF. The CDR3 DNA is TGTGCCATCAGTGAATCGGACAGCCCTAACTATGGCTACACCTTC.

The chain has TRBV9 and TRBJ2-1; 7 positions match TRBD1. J gave up 0 bases and V 2 bases, and 5 bases lay outside the gene matches. This CDR3 has 16 residues. CDR1 is SGDLS, CDR2 YYNGEE, per germline. The CDR3: CASSVGTVSSYNEQFF. The CDR3 DNA sequence: TGTGCCAGCAGCGTGGGGACAGTATCCTCCTACAATGAGCAGTTCTTC.

This chain uses TRBV6-5 with TRBJ2-2; D remains ambiguous. This CDR3 region has 14 residues. V lost 3 bases to trimming and J lost 7 bases, with 12 bases between them. Germline-derived CDR1 and CDR2 are MNHEY and SVGAGI. DNA for the CDR3: TGTGCCAGCAGTTATGTGGCGAGCCACGGGGAGCTGTTTTTT. It is translated as CASSYVASHGELFF.

The chain uses TRBV29-1 and TRBJ2-7; the D gene is possibly TRBD1 (6 bases). CDR3 length: 12 residues. The germline V gene encodes CDR1 SQVTM and CDR2 ANQGSEA. V was cut by 7 bases and J by 7 bases, with 17 bases left in between. CDR3: CSATGSPREQYF. The CDR3 nucleotides read TGCAGCGCCACAGGGTCCCCGCGGGAGCAGTACTTC.

The chain combines TRBV4-2 with TRBJ2-6; 8 bases align to TRBD2. The CDR3 runs 17 residues. Looked up from germline, CDR1 is LGHNA and CDR2 is YNFKEQ. The J segment lost 0 bases and the V segment lost 4 bases, leaving 5 bases of the junction unmatched. This CDR3 is CASSPGGSYSGANVLTF. In DNA, the CDR3 is TGTGCCAGCAGCCCGGGGGGGTCCTACTCTGGGGCCAACGTCCTGACTTTC.

In its sample, this clone was seen once. This sequence joins TRBV7-3 and TRBJ1-5; TRBD1 matches 9 bases. The V gene's germline CDR1 is SGHTA and CDR2 FQGTGA. After removal of 3 bases from V and 5 bases from J, the junction contained 8 bases not matched to a gene. The CDR3 has 16 amino acids. CDR3 sequence reads: CASSLPRQGEDQPQHF. The CDR3 bases are TGTGCCAGCAGCTTGCCCCGACAGGGGGAGGATCAGCCCCAGCATTTT.

The rearrangement joins TRBV9 to TRBJ2-3; D is perhaps TRBD1 or TRBD2 (5 bases each). Germline-derived CDR1 and CDR2 are SGDLS and YYNGEE. The CDR3 consists of 14 residues. Trimming removed 5 bases from V and 4 bases from J, with 14 bases in between. This chain's CDR3 is CASSIYVGADTQYF. DNA of the CDR3: TGTGCCAGCAGTATTTACGTGGGGGCAGATACGCAGTATTTT.

DNA for the CDR3: TGTGCCAGCGCGGGGGTCTCTGGAAACACCATATATTTT. Translation gives CASAGVSGNTIYF. The chain employs TRBV7-9 and TRBJ1-3, with D possibly matching TRBD1 (5 bases). CDR1 and CDR2 (germline): SEHNR, FQNEAQ (reference sequence). The CDR3 loop spans 13 amino acids. Trimming pared 8 bases from V and 0 bases from J, leaving 8 bases between.

This clone was recorded once. The rearrangement joins TRBV28 to TRBJ2-7; 11 positions agree with TRBD1. This CDR3 has 15 amino acids. CDR1 is MDHEN, CDR2 SYDVKM, per germline. The V gene end was trimmed by 7 bases and the J gene end by 3 bases; junction bases not matched to a gene: 8. The CDR3 reads CASTQTGTGGYEQYF. CDR3 DNA sequence: TGTGCCAGCACCCAAACAGGGACAGGGGGCTACGAGCAGTACTTC.

The chain combines TRBV4-1 with TRBJ2-2, with 8 bases fitting TRBD1. The CDR3 is 17 amino acids. The ends lost 0 bases at V and 7 bases at J; junction bases unmatched: 10. The V gene's germline CDR1 is MGHRA and CDR2 YSYEKL. In DNA form, the CDR3 reads TGCGCCAGCAGCCAAGACAACAGGGGGGCAACATACGGGGAGCTGTTTTTT. It specifies CASSQDNRGATYGELFF.

The V and J genes are TRBV4-1 and TRBJ2-7, with D possibly being TRBD2 (6 bases). Germline V CDR1 and CDR2: MGHRA, YSYEKL. The length of the CDR3 is 12 residues. The V gene lost 0 bases and the J gene lost 13 bases, with 13 bases spanning the gap. The CDR3 protein is CASSQDRGVVYF. CDR3 DNA sequence: TGCGCCAGCAGCCAAGATCGCGGGGTGGTTTACTTC.

This chain joins TRBV30 and TRBJ2-7; a possible D gene is TRBD1 (5 bases). From germline, CDR1 is GTSNPN and CDR2 SVGIG (reference sequence). CDR3 length equals 13 residues. V shed 2 bases and J shed 3 bases, with 11 bases lying between them. CDR3 sequence: CAWSYNRLYEQYF. The CDR3 region has the DNA TGTGCCTGGAGTTATAACAGGCTCTACGAGCAGTACTTC.

As to this clone: An end of the junction does not agree with germline; a read error may underlie this. V gene TRBV19 combines with J gene TRBJ1-1; D not certain. The CDR3 totals 14 residues. Germline CDR1 reads LNHDA; CDR2 reads SQIVND (reference sequence). The chain's CDR3 is CASSMEQRNAEAFF. The CDR3 DNA reads TGTGCCAGTAGTATGGAGCAACGGAACGCTGAAGCTTTCTTT. Looking up the rest from reference TRBV19 and TRBJ1-1 gives the full variable domain: DGGITQSPKYLFRKEGQNVTLSCEQNLNHDAMYWYRQDPGQGLRLIYYSQIVNDFQKGDIAEGYSVSREKKESFPLTVTSAQKNPTAFYLCASSMEQRNAEAFFGQGTRLTVV.

This clone was counted once. The J gene is TRBJ1-1, the V gene TRBV6-6; possible D gene TRBD1, 5 bases. This CDR3 comprises 13 residues. Looked up from germline, CDR1 is MNHNY and CDR2 is SVGAGI (reference sequence). Trimming removed 0 bases at V and 4 bases at J, with 6 bases between. CDR3 sequence: CASSYSRGTEAFF. DNA for the CDR3: TGTGCCAGCAGTTACTCGAGGGGCACTGAAGCTTTCTTT.

The chain has TRBV6-5 and TRBJ2-3, with D possibly matching TRBD2 (6 bases). This CDR3 is built from 15 residues. CDR1 is MNHEY, CDR2 SVGAGI, per germline. The V end was cut by 3 bases, the J end by 5 bases, with 15 bases between. CDR3 sequence (DNA): TGTGCCAGCAGTTATTCTACGGGGACTCAAGATACGCAGTATTTT. This translates into CASSYSTGTQDTQYF.